This TCR beta chain was sequenced during a study of blood T cell repertoires in COVID-19. For the study at large: Whether acute or convalescent, the COVID-19 samples came from the United States, Italy and Spain.

Authors' analysis steps: Nucleated cell number was recorded as an estimate derived from reference gene primer amplification. Assay used: immunoSEQ multiplex PCR; TCRdb lists only in-frame clones, some missing. V and J calls and clone size are given by that table; D and trimming were obtained from the DNA. The sample includes about 200,000 clones, 75% to 85% of them seen just once. The CDR3 has 12 residues. Trimming took off 6 bases at V and 7 bases at J, with 9 bases between the two ends. Germline CDR1 MDHEN, CDR2 SYDVKM. The sample taken for sequencing was peripheral blood. This receptor was identified in an elderly woman with COVID-19, enrolled during active disease. The chain uses TRBV28 and TRBJ2-2, with no clear D. The DNA for the CDR3 is TGTGCCAGCAGAAGCCCGATCGGGGAGCTGTTTTTT. This sequence encodes CASRSPIGELFF.